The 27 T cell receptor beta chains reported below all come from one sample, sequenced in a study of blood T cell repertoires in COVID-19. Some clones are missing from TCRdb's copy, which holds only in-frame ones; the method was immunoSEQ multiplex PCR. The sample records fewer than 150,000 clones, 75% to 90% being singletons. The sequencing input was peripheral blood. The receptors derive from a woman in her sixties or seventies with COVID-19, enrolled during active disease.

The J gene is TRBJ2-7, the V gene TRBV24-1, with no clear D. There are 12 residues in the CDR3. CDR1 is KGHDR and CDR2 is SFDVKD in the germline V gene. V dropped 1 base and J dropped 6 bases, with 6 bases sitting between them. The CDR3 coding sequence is TGTGCCACCAGTGATTTCCGAGGCGAGCAGTACTTC. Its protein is CATSDFRGEQYF.

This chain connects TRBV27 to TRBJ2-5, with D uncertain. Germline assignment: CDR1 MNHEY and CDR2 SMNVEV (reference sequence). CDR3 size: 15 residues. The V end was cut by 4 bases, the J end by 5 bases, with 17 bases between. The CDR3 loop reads CASSSSYMTGETQYF. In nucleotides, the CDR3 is TGTGCCAGCAGTTCCTCCTATATGACCGGGGAGACCCAGTACTTC.

The chain's CDR3 is CASSLIRGGYGYTF. CDR3 DNA: TGTGCCAGCAGCTTAATCAGGGGCGGTTATGGCTACACCTTC. This rearrangement joins TRBV5-6 to TRBJ1-2, with D perhaps matching TRBD1 (6 bases). The V gene's germline CDR1 is SGHDT and CDR2 YYEEEE. The CDR3 has 14 amino acids. V was shortened by 2 bases and J by 5 bases, with 13 bases between the two germline ends.

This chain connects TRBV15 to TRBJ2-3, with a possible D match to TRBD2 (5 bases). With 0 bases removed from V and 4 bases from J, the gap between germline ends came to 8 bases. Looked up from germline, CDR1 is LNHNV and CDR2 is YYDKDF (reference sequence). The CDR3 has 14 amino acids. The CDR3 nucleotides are TGTGCCACCAGCAGAGATTCTAGCCCAGATACGCAGTATTTT. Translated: CATSRDSSPDTQYF.

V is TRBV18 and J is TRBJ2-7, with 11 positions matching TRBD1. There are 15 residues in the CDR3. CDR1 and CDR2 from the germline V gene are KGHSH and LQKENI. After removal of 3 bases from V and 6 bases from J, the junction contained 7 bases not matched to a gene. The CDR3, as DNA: TGTGCCAGCTCACCTATCCGGGACAGGGGGAGCGAGCAGTACTTC. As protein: CASSPIRDRGSEQYF. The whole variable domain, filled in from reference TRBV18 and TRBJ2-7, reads NAGVMQNPRHLVRRRGQEARLRCSPMKGHSHVYWYRQLPEEGLKFMVYLQKENIIDESGMPKERFSAEFPKEGPSILRIQQVVRGDSAAYFCASSPIRDRGSEQYFGPGTRLTVT.

CDR3 amino acids: CASSLSLAGPTDTQYF. In DNA, the CDR3 is TGCGCCAGCAGCTTGAGCCTAGCGGGGCCCACAGATACGCAGTATTTT. The chain carries TRBV5-1 and TRBJ2-3, with 9 positions matching TRBD2. CDR3 size: 16 residues. The V and J ends lost 1 base and 2 bases, in that order; junction bases with no gene match: 5. Germline CDR1 is SGHRS and CDR2 is YFSETQ.

The CDR3 is CASSAPGDSKEKLFF. CDR3 DNA sequence: TGTGCCAGCAGTGCCCCTGGGGACAGTAAGGAAAAACTGTTTTTT. V usage is TRBV25-1 and J usage is TRBJ1-4; 7 positions agree with TRBD1. The CDR3 is 15 residues long. Germline values: CDR1 MGHDK, CDR2 SYGVNS. The V and J ends lost 4 bases and 8 bases, in that order; junction bases with no gene match: 10.

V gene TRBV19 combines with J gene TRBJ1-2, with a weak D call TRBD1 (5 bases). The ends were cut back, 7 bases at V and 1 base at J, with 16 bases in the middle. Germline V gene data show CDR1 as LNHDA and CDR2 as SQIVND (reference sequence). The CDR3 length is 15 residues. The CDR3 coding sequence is TGTGCCAGTATCAGGGCCACAAACGATAACTATGGCTACACCTTC. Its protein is CASIRATNDNYGYTF.

The CDR3 DNA reads as TGTGCCAGTAGCCCCCTACTAGCGGGGGGCTTCAGGACGCAGTATTTT. Protein sequence: CASSPLLAGGFRTQYF. The genes are TRBV19 and TRBJ2-3, with TRBD2 matching 12 bases. V lost 6 bases, J lost 9 bases, and 13 bases stayed unmatched. CDR3 length: 16 residues. The germline CDR1 and CDR2 sequences are LNHDA and SQIVND (reference sequence).

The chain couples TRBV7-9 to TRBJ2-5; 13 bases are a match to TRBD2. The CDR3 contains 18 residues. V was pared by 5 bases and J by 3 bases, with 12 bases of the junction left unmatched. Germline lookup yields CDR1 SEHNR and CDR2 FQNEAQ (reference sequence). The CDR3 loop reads CASSPTTWTSGGEETQYF. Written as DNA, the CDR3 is TGTGCCAGCAGCCCGACAACTTGGACTAGCGGGGGTGAAGAGACCCAGTACTTC. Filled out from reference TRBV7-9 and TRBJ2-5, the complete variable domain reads DTGVSQNPRHKITKRGQNVTFRCDPISEHNRLYWYRQTLGQGPEFLTYFQNEAQLEKSRLLSDRFSAERPKGSFSTLEIQRTEQGDSAMYLCASSPTTWTSGGEETQYFGPGTRLLVL.

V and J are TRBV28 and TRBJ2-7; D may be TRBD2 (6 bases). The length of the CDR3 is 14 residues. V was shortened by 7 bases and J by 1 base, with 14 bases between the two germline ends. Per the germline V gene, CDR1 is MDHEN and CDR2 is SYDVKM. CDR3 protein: CASTQWRGSYEQYF. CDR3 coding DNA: TGTGCCAGCACCCAGTGGAGGGGTTCCTACGAGCAGTACTTC.

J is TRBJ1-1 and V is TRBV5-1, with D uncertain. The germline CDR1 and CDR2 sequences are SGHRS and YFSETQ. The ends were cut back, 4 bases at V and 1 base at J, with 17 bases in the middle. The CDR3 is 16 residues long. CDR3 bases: TGCGCCAGCAGCCCGGTAGACACCACTTCGAACACTGAAGCTTTCTTT. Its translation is CASSPVDTTSNTEAFF.

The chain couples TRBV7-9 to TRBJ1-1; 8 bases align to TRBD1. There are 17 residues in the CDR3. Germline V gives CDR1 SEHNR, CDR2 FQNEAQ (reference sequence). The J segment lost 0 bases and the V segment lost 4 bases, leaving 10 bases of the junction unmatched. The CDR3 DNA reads TGTGCCAGCAGCTCCACGGGACAGGACCCTATGAACACTGAAGCTTTCTTT. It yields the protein CASSSTGQDPMNTEAFF.

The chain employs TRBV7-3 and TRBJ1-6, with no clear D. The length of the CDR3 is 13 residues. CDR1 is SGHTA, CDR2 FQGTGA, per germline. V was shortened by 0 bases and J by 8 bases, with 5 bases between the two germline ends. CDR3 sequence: CASSLTRDSPLHF. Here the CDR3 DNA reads TGTGCCAGCAGCTTAACGCGGGATTCACCCCTCCACTTT.

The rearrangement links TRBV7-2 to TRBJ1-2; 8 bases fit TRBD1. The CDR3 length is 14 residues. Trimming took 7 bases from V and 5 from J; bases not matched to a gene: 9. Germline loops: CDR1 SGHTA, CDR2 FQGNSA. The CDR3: CASTPGQGRYGYTF. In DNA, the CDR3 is TGTGCCAGCACCCCTGGACAGGGAAGGTATGGCTACACCTTC.

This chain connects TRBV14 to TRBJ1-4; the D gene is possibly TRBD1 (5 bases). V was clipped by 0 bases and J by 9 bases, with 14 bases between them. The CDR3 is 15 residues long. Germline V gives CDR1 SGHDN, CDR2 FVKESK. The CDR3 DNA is TGTGCCAGCAGCCAAGAGCCAGGGCCCTGGAAAAAACTGTTTTTT. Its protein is CASSQEPGPWKKLFF.

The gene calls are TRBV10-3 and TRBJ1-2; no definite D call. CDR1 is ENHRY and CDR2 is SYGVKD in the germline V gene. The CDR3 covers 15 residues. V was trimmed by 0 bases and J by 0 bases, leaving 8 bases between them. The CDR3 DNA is TGTGCCATCAGTGAGTCTACAGTCGCTAACTATGGCTACACCTTC. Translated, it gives CAISESTVANYGYTF.

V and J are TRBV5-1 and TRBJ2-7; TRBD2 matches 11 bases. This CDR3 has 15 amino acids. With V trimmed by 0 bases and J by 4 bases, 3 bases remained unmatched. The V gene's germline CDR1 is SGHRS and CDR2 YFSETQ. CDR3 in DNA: TGCGCCAGCAGCTTGGTACTAGCGGGGGAATACGAGCAGTACTTC. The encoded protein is CASSLVLAGEYEQYF. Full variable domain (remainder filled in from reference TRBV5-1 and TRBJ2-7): KAGVTQTPRYLIKTRGQQVTLSCSPISGHRSVSWYQQTPGQGLQFLFEYFSETQRNKGNFPGRFSGRQFSNSRSEMNVSTLELGDSALYLCASSLVLAGEYEQYFGPGTRLTVT.

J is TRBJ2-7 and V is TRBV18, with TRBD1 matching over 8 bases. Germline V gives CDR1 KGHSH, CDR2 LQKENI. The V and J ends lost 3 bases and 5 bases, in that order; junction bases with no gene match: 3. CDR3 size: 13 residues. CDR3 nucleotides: TGTGCCAGCTCACCTCAACAGGGGGACGAGCAGTACTTC. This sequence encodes CASSPQQGDEQYF.

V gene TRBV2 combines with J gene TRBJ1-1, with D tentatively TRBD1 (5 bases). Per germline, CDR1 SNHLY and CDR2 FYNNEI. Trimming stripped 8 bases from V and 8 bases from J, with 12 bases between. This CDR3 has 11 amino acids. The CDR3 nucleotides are TGTGCCAGCGAGTCAGGGAACGAAGCTTTCTTT. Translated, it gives CASESGNEAFF. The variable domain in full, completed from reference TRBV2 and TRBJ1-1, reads EPEVTQTPSHQVTQMGQEVILRCVPISNHLYFYWYRQILGQKVEFLVSFYNNEISEKSEIFDDQFSVERPDGSNFTLKIRSTKLEDSAMYFCASESGNEAFFGQGTRLTVV.

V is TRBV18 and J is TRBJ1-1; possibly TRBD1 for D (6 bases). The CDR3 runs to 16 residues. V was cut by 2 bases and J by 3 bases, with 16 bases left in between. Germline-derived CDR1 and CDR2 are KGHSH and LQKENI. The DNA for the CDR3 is TGTGCCAGCTCACCAGGGCGGACAGAGAAAGACACTGAAGCTTTCTTT. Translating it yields CASSPGRTEKDTEAFF.

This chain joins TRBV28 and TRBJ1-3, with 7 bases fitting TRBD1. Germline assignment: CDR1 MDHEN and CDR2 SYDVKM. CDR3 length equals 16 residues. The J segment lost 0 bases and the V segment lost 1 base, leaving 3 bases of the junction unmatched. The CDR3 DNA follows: TGTGCCAGCAGTTTATTGGACAGGAGCTCTGGAAACACCATATATTTT. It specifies CASSLLDRSSGNTIYF. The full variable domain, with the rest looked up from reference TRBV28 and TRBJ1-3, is DVKVTQSSRYLVKRTGEKVFLECVQDMDHENMFWYRQDPGLGLRLIYFSYDVKMKEKGDIPEGYSVSREKKERFSLILESASTNQTSMYLCASSLLDRSSGNTIYFGEGSWLTVV.

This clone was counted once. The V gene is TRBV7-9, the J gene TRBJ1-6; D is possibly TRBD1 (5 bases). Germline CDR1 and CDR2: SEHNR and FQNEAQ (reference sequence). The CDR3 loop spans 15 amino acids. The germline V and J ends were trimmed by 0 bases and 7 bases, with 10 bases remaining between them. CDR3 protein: CASSLAPGENSPLHF. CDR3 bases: TGTGCCAGCAGCTTAGCCCCGGGGGAGAATTCACCCCTCCACTTT.

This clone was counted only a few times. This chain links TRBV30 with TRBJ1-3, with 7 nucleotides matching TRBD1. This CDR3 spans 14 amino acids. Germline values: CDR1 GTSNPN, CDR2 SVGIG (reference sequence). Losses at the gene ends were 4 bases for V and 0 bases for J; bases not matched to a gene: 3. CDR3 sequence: CAWMGQYSGNTIYF. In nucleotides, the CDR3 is TGTGCCTGGATGGGACAGTACTCTGGAAACACCATATATTTT.

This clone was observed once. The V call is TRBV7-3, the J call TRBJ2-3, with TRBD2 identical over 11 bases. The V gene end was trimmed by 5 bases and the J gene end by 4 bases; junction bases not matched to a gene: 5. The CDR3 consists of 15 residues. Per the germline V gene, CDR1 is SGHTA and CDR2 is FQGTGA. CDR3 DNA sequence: TGTGCCAGCAGCGTTAGCGGGGGGGTTGCAGATACGCAGTATTTT. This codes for CASSVSGGVADTQYF.

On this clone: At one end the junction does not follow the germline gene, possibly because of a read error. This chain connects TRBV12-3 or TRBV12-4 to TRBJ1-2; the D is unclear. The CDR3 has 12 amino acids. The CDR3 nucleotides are TGTGCCAGCAGGTTAGATTCGGGTGGCTACACCTTC. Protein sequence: CASRLDSGGYTF.

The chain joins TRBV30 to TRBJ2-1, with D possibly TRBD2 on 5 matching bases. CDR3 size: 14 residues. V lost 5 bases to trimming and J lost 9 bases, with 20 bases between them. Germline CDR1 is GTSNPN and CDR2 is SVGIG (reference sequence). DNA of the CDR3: TGTGCCTGGGGGTCACGGGGTCAATCGGGTGAGCAGTTCTTC. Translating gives CAWGSRGQSGEQFF.